A single sample is the source of the 3 T cell receptor beta chains below, sequenced in a study of blood T cell repertoires in COVID-19. Method: immunoSEQ multiplex PCR; TCRdb's copy keeps in-frame clones and lacks some. The table includes under 250,000 clones, more than 85% detected once. Material for sequencing was peripheral blood. Receptor source: a man aged 55-75 years with COVID-19, enrolled during active disease.

The chain couples TRBV5-1 to TRBJ2-1; 14 nucleotides line up with TRBD2. V shed 2 bases and J 4 bases; nucleotides not matched to a gene: 2. This CDR3 spans 16 amino acids. The germline V gene has CDR1 SGHRS and CDR2 YFSETQ. Here the CDR3 reads CASSFRTSGGYNEQFF. CDR3 DNA: TGCGCCAGCAGCTTTAGGACTAGCGGGGGGTACAATGAGCAGTTCTTC. Using reference TRBV5-1 and TRBJ2-1 for the parts outside the CDR3, the full variable domain is KAGVTQTPRYLIKTRGQQVTLSCSPISGHRSVSWYQQTPGQGLQFLFEYFSETQRNKGNFPGRFSGRQFSNSRSEMNVSTLELGDSALYLCASSFRTSGGYNEQFFGPGTRLTVL.

The rearrangement uses TRBV24-1 and TRBJ2-3; TRBD1 agrees at 10 bases. Germline CDR1 is KGHDR and CDR2 is SFDVKD. The trim removed 3 bases at V and 6 bases at J, leaving 5 bases unmatched. The CDR3 contains 15 residues. The CDR3 sequence: CATSDPGQGGDTQYF. CDR3 sequence (DNA): TGTGCCACCAGTGATCCAGGACAGGGGGGGGATACGCAGTATTTT.

The chain employs TRBV7-9 and TRBJ2-7; 8 nucleotides align to TRBD1. Germline CDR1 reads SEHNR; CDR2 reads FQNEAQ (reference sequence). This CDR3 is 14 amino acids long. J was trimmed by 3 bases and V by 5 bases; bases with no gene match: 6. The CDR3 coding sequence is TGTGCCAGCAGCCCCGAGACAGGGGTCTACGAGCAGTACTTC. Protein: CASSPETGVYEQYF.